The T cell receptor (beta chain) under discussion was sequenced for a study of blood T cell repertoires in COVID-19. Produced via immunoSEQ multiplex PCR; TCRdb's table is partial and in-frame only. Of 310,000 or so clones listed, around 85% are singletons. Germline V gene lookup returns CDR1 MNHEY and CDR2 SVGEGT. Between the trimmed V and J ends, which lost 5 bases and 5 bases, there was a span of 19 bases. The CDR3 has 15 amino acids. Input material: peripheral blood. The receptor was derived from a woman under 40 who had recovered from COVID-19. The V call is TRBV6-2 or TRBV6-3, the J call TRBJ2-7; possibly TRBD2 for D (5 bases). The CDR3 bases are TGTGCCAGCAGTAGAGCTACTAGGACGGTCCACGAGCAGTACTTC. Translating gives CASSRATRTVHEQYF.